A single T cell receptor (beta chain) is shown here with its context. This entry comes from a study of a mutant IDH1 vaccine in newly diagnosed glioma. Looking at the study overall: Mean patient age was approximately 39 years; approximately 62% were male and roughly 38% female.

The assay was immunoSEQ multiplex PCR, and TCRdb's table has in-frame clones only and misses some. The table lists about 88,000 clones, approximately 80% of them singletons. Time point in this sample: baseline, week 1 (first vaccination visit). Treatment specified: pre-vaccination baseline after standard-of-care therapy. Each astrocytoma in the donors was new, WHO grade 3 or 4, IDH1-mutant and ATRX-lost. This CDR3 is built from 13 residues. The V gene's germline CDR1 is MNHEY and CDR2 SVGAGI. V lost 0 bases and J lost 8, with 10 bases in between. The sample in question was PBMCs, obtained from a glioma patient treated with radiotherapy, temozolomide or both. This receptor was identified in a man between 35 and 55 years old with glioma. Some clones in this sample may be carry-over from other donors' samples. The rearrangement links TRBV6-5 to TRBJ1-1; possible D gene TRBD1, 5 bases. As DNA, the CDR3 is TGTGCCAGCAGTTACTCAGACAGTCAGGAAGCTTTCTTT. Residues: CASSYSDSQEAFF.